This T cell receptor beta chain came from a study of early T cells in non-severe SARS-CoV-2 infection. Study details: The input, bulk RNA from unsorted whole blood, was sequenced, and chains were unpaired. Study conclusions and caveats: Clonotype matching in VDJdb favored anti-spike CD8 responses and did not capture private and CD4 specificities.

Unique molecular identifiers tagged individual cDNA molecules. Via MiXCR, TCRdb re-called the 5' RACE reads, giving one row per CDR3 protein. Of roughly 34,000 distinct CDR3 sequences detected, approximately 6.9% appear once; the ten largest clones hold around 13%. This clonotype has a handful of counts. No antigen is known for it. Trimming left V 4 bases short and J 7 bases short, with 20 bases between. CDR3 size: 16 residues. The chain couples TRBV12-3 or TRBV12-4 to TRBJ1-5; perhaps TRBD1 as D (6 bases). The sequence derives from an adult who was a healthcare worker with PCR-confirmed SARS-CoV-2 infection or an uninfected control (not recorded which). The sample was whole blood, taken at baseline. The CDR3 protein is CASSSRRLGGGQPQHF. The CDR3 nucleotides read TGTGCCAGCAGTTCCCGACGTCTGGGGGGCGGACAGCCCCAGCATTTT.